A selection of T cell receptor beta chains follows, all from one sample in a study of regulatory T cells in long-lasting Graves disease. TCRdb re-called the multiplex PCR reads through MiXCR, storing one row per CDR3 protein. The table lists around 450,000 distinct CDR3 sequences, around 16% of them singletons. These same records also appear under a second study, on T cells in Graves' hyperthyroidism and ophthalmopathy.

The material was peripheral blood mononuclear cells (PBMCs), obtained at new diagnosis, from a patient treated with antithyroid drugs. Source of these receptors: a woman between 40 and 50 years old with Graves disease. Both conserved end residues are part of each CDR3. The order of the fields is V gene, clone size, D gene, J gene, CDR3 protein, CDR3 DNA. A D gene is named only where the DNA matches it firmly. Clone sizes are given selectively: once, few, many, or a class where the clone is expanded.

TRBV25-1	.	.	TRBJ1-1	CASSGTLSTEAFF	TGTGCCAGCAGTGGCACATTGAGCACTGAAGCTTTCTTT
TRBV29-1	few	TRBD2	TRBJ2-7	CSVAGVEREFVHEQYF	TGCAGCGTTGCCGGCGTTGAGCGGGAGTTTGTCCACGAGCAGTACTTC
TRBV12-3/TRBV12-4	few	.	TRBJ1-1	CASSPKGQVKGGNTEAFF	TGTGCCAGCAGTCCCAAAGGGCAGGTCAAAGGTGGGAACACTGAAGCTTTCTTT
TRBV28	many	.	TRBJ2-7	CASSIGTFYEQYF	TGTGCCAGCAGTATCGGGACGTTCTACGAGCAGTACTTC
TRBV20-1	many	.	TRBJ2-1	CSARATYRRYNEQFF	TGCAGTGCTAGAGCCACTTACCGGAGGTACAATGAGCAGTTCTTC
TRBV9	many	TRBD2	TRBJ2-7	CASSPGTSGSNEQYF	TGTGCCAGCAGCCCAGGGACTAGCGGGAGCAACGAGCAGTACTTC
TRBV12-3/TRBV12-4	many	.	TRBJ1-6	CASQTVPNSPLHF	TGTGCCAGCCAGACAGTCCCCAATTCACCCCTCCACTTT
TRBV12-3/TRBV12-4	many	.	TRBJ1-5	CASSFEQSNQPQHF	TGTGCCAGCAGTTTCGAACAGAGCAATCAGCCCCAGCATTTT
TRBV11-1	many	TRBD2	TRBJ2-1	CASSPGTSYNEQFF	TGTGCCAGCAGCCCCGGGACTAGCTACAATGAGCAGTTCTTC
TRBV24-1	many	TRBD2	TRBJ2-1	CATSGLPGHLLAGEDNEQFF	TGTGCCACCAGTGGACTACCGGGACACCTACTAGCGGGAGAAGACAATGAGCAGTTCTTC
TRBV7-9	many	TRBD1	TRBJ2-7	CASSLEGGEGNVEQYF	TGTGCCAGCAGCTTAGAAGGGGGCGAGGGAAACGTCGAGCAGTACTTC
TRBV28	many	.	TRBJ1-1	CASTSHTEAFF	TGTGCCAGCACCAGCCACACTGAAGCTTTCTTT
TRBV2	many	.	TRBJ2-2	CASSKSGYDTGELFF	TGTGCCAGCAGTAAATCAGGGTACGACACCGGGGAGCTGTTTTTT
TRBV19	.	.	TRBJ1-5	CASISGAGSNQPQHF	TGTGCCAGTATCTCAGGCGCGGGTAGCAATCAGCCCCAGCATTTT
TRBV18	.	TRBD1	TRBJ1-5	CASSPSTGGPVQPQHF	TGTGCCAGCTCACCTTCGACAGGGGGCCCGGTTCAGCCCCAGCATTTT
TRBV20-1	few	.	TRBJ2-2	CSAGQQRNLGELFF	TGCAGTGCCGGGCAACAGAGGAATCTCGGGGAGCTGTTTTTT
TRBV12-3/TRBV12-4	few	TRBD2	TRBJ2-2	CASSPWGGRAAYTGELFF	TGTGCCAGCAGTCCCTGGGGCGGGAGGGCCGCGTACACCGGGGAGCTGTTTTTT
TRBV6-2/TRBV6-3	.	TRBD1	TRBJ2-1	CASSYGQGAYNEQFF	TGTGCCAGCAGTTACGGGCAGGGGGCCTACAATGAGCAGTTCTTC
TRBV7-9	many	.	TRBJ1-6	CASSPSLGYIQGLIPLHF	TGTGCCAGCAGCCCGAGTCTTGGTTACATCCAGGGTCTTATACCCCTCCACTTT
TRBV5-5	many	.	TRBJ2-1	CASRRGQFYNEQFF	TGTGCCAGCAGGCGGGGACAGTTCTACAATGAGCAGTTCTTC
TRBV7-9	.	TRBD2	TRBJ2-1	CASGIAGGPNEQFF	TGTGCCAGCGGCATAGCGGGAGGGCCGAATGAGCAGTTCTTC
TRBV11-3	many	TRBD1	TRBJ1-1	CASSLDKREDRGEEAFF	TGTGCCAGCAGCTTAGATAAACGGGAGGACAGGGGAGAGGAAGCTTTCTTT
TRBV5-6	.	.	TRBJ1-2	CASSLEAVSTF	TGTGCCAGCAGCTTGGAAGCAGTATCAACCTTC
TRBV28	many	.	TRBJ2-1	CASSLTRREQFF	TGTGCCAGCAGCCTCACTAGGCGCGAGCAGTTCTTC
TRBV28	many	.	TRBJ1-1	CASSPPRTATEAFF	TGTGCCAGCAGCCCGCCCCGGACAGCCACTGAAGCTTTCTTT
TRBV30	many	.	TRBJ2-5	CAWSRGGLETQYF	TGTGCCTGGAGCAGGGGGGGACTAGAGACCCAGTACTTC
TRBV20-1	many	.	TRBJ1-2	CSASVGQGGYTF	TGCAGTGCTAGTGTGGGACAAGGCGGCTACACCTTC
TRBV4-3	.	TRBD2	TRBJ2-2	CASSQEAGGFTGELFF	TGCGCCAGCAGCCAAGAGGCGGGAGGATTCACCGGGGAGCTGTTTTTT
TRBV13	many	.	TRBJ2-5	CASSSGGTSETQYF	TGTGCCAGCAGCTCCGGAGGTACATCCGAGACCCAGTACTTC
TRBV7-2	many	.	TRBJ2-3	CASSSGPSITSTDTQYF	TGTGCCAGCAGCTCGGGACCGAGTATAACTAGCACAGATACGCAGTATTTT
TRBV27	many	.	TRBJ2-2	CASGGSTDNTGELFF	TGTGCCAGCGGGGGATCTACAGATAACACCGGGGAGCTGTTTTTT
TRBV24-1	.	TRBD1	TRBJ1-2	CATSEPRTGDIYGYTF	TGTGCCACCAGTGAACCCCGGACAGGGGACATCTATGGCTACACCTTC
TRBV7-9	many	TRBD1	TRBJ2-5	CASTEGTAWGTQYF	TGTGCCAGCACCGAAGGGACAGCGTGGGGGACCCAGTACTTC
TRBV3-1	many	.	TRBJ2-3	CASSQDLTTRGNTQYF	TGTGCCAGCAGCCAAGATTTGACTACCCGGGGAAATACGCAGTATTTT
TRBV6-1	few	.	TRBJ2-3	CASSIGGSRMGDTQYF	TGTGCCAGCAGTATCGGAGGTAGCAGGATGGGAGATACGCAGTATTTT
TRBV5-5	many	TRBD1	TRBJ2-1	CASSPLRTGGSYEQFF	TGTGCCAGCAGCCCCCTGAGGACAGGGGGCAGCTATGAGCAGTTCTTC
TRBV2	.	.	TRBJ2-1	CASSGRDPPGEQFF	TGTGCCAGCAGTGGAAGGGACCCGCCGGGGGAGCAGTTCTTC
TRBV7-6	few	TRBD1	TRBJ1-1	CASSSGQANTEAFF	TGTGCCAGCAGCTCCGGACAGGCGAACACTGAAGCTTTCTTT
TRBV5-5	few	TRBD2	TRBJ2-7	CASSPAWERDWEQYF	TGTGCCAGCAGCCCGGCCTGGGAGCGGGACTGGGAGCAGTACTTC
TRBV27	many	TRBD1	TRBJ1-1	CASSTDRATEAFF	TGTGCCAGCAGTACGGACAGGGCGACTGAAGCTTTCTTT
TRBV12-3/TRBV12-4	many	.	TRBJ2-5	CASSLENRVAETQYF	TGTGCCAGCAGTTTAGAGAACAGGGTGGCGGAGACCCAGTACTTC
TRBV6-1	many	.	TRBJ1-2	CATRLGTPYGYTF	TGTGCCACCCGGCTCGGGACACCGTATGGCTACACCTTC
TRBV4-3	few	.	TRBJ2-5	CASSQEKGTTQETQYF	TGCGCCAGCAGCCAAGAAAAGGGGACAACACAAGAGACCCAGTACTTC
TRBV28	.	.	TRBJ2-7	CASSPGQSPEGEQYF	TGTGCCAGCAGTCCTGGACAGTCCCCCGAGGGGGAGCAGTACTTC
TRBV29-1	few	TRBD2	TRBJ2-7	CSVGGLAGDEQYF	TGCAGCGTTGGGGGACTAGCGGGAGACGAGCAGTACTTC
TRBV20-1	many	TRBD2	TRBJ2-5	CSASWGAGAETQYF	TGCAGTGCTAGCTGGGGAGCGGGAGCAGAGACCCAGTACTTC
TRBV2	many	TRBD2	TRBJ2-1	CASSGGAGVSNEQFF	TGTGCCAGCAGTGGAGGGGCGGGAGTGAGCAATGAGCAGTTCTTC
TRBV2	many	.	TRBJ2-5	CASSPQGQETQYF	TGTGCCAGCAGCCCCCAGGGGCAAGAGACCCAGTACTTC
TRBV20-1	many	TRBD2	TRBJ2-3	CSASGRRTDTQYF	TGCAGTGCTAGCGGGAGGCGCACAGATACGCAGTATTTT